Below are 16 T cell receptor beta chains sequenced from a single sample in a study of identical twins. TCRdb fed the 5' RACE reads into MiXCR, producing one record per CDR3 protein. The sample yields 500,000 to 700,000 distinct CDR3 sequences, about 7% seen once. Separately, the same data were catalogued under a study of yellow fever vaccine responses in identical twins.

Sequencing was performed on PBMCs. The receptors stem from a young woman in good health.

This clonotype was counted between two and nine times. V usage is TRBV2 and J usage is TRBJ1-2, with D possibly matching TRBD1 (5 bases). Trimming took 3 bases from V and 8 from J, leaving 10 bases between them. This CDR3 spans 12 amino acids. In germline, CDR1 is SNHLY, CDR2 FYNNEI. The CDR3 loop is CASSDGAGGYTF. The CDR3 coding sequence is TGTGCCAGCAGTGATGGGGCTGGCGGCTACACCTTC.

The chain is built from TRBV14 and TRBJ2-3; no clear D. This CDR3 is 13 amino acids long. Germline values: CDR1 SGHDN, CDR2 FVKESK. Trimming took 2 bases from V and 3 from J, leaving 6 bases between them. CDR3 DNA: TGTGCCAGCAGCCAACAGAGGACAGATACGCAGTATTTT. Translation gives CASSQQRTDTQYF.

A few counts support this clonotype. This sequence joins TRBV20-1 and TRBJ1-5, with 7 bases lining up with TRBD1. Unmatched junction bases numbered 5, after V lost 3 bases and J lost 3 bases. This CDR3 region has 14 residues. Germline V gene sequence: CDR1 DFQATT, CDR2 SNEGSKA (reference sequence). The DNA for the CDR3 is TGCAGTGCTAGGATACAGGGGTACAATCAGCCCCAGCATTTT. This gives the protein CSARIQGYNQPQHF.

This clonotype was counted many times. The chain employs TRBV7-9 and TRBJ2-1, with D perhaps TRBD1 or TRBD2 (5 bases each). CDR3 length: 13 amino acids. CDR1 SEHNR and CDR2 FQNEAQ come from the germline V gene (reference sequence). V shed 6 bases and J shed 1 base, with 7 bases lying between them. CDR3 region: CASRGTSYNEQFF. As DNA, the CDR3 is TGTGCCAGCAGAGGGACGTCCTACAATGAGCAGTTCTTC.

This clonotype appeared many times. For the CDR3, the DNA is TGCGCCAGCAGCTGGAAAGGTGGTGAGCAGTTCTTC. It codes for CASSWKGGEQFF. The chain is built from TRBV5-1 and TRBJ2-1, with unresolved D. The CDR3 is 12 amino acids. Germline loops: CDR1 SGHRS, CDR2 YFSETQ. Trimming took 3 bases from V and 9 from J, leaving 10 bases between them.

V usage is TRBV7-6 and J usage is TRBJ2-1; D gene uncertain. Germline lookup yields CDR1 SGHVS and CDR2 FNYEAQ. The ends were cut back, 5 bases at V and 2 bases at J, with 19 bases in the middle. The CDR3 covers 17 residues. In nucleotides, the CDR3 is TGTGCCAGCAGCCAGGTCGTCCGGGCGAACACCTACAATGAGCAGTTCTTC. It encodes CASSQVVRANTYNEQFF.

This clonotype came up many times. The rearrangement links TRBV10-3 to TRBJ2-5, with 11 bases identical to TRBD2. The CDR3 runs 14 residues. The trim removed 4 bases at V and 4 bases at J, leaving 2 bases unmatched. CDR1 and CDR2 from the germline V gene are ENHRY and SYGVKD. CDR3 protein: CAISAGTSGETQYF. The CDR3, as DNA: TGTGCCATCAGTGCCGGGACTAGCGGAGAGACCCAGTACTTC.

This clonotype was counted only a few times. The gene calls are TRBV4-1 and TRBJ2-3; no clear D. V dropped 0 bases and J dropped 1 base, with 11 bases sitting between them. CDR1 is MGHRA and CDR2 is YSYEKL in the germline V gene. The CDR3 runs to 16 residues. The CDR3 is CASSQDWAGGTDTQYF. In nucleotides, the CDR3 is TGCGCCAGCAGCCAAGATTGGGCAGGAGGCACAGATACGCAGTATTTT.

This clonotype has only a few counts. CDR3 sequence: CASSFELGQPQHF. The CDR3 nucleotides read TGTGCCAGCAGTTTTGAGTTGGGTCAGCCCCAGCATTTT. This chain uses TRBV12-3 or TRBV12-4 with TRBJ1-5; D gene unclear. Trimming left V 3 bases short and J 6 bases short, with 9 bases between. This CDR3 spans 13 amino acids.

The rearrangement links TRBV18 to TRBJ2-7; 7 bases fit TRBD2. Germline CDR1 KGHSH, CDR2 LQKENI. V shed 3 bases, J shed 0 bases, and the junction held 5 bases outside the gene matches. The CDR3 is 15 amino acids. CDR3 protein: CASSPSLADSYEQYF. CDR3 DNA sequence: TGTGCCAGCTCACCGTCCCTAGCGGACTCCTACGAGCAGTACTTC.

The chain has TRBV6-1 and TRBJ2-1, with 9 nucleotides matching TRBD2. This CDR3 is 17 amino acids long. From germline, CDR1 is MNHNS and CDR2 SASEGT. The V gene end was trimmed by 5 bases and the J gene end by 0 bases; junction bases not matched to a gene: 8. CDR3 bases: TGTGCCAGCAGTCCAAGACTAGCGGACCCCTCCTACAATGAGCAGTTCTTC. This gives the protein CASSPRLADPSYNEQFF.

This clonotype has ten or more counts. The V gene is TRBV7-8, the J gene TRBJ2-2; D possibly corresponds to TRBD2 (5 bases). Trimming removed 1 base from V and 6 bases from J, with 15 bases in between. The germline V gene encodes CDR1 SGHVS and CDR2 FQNEAQ. The CDR3 runs 16 residues. The CDR3 sequence is CASSLDRGYLPGELFF. In DNA, the CDR3 is TGTGCCAGCAGCTTAGACCGGGGTTACTTACCCGGGGAGCTGTTTTTT.

The table lists this clonotype with a few counts. V is TRBV29-1 and J is TRBJ1-1; D might be TRBD1 (6 bases). V was clipped by 4 bases and J by 0 bases, with 9 bases between them. Germline V gene data show CDR1 as SQVTM and CDR2 as ANQGSEA. The CDR3 extends over 13 amino acids. CDR3 nucleotide sequence: TGCAGCGTTGTCTGGACAGTGAACACTGAAGCTTTCTTT. Translated: CSVVWTVNTEAFF.

This clonotype occurred many times. V gene TRBV11-2 combines with J gene TRBJ1-1, with D uncertain. Germline V gene lookup returns CDR1 SGHAT and CDR2 FQNNGV. V lost 1 base, J lost 4 bases, and 4 bases lay in between. The CDR3 runs 12 residues. The CDR3 nucleotides are TGTGCCAGCAGCTTAGGGACCACTGAAGCTTTCTTT. Protein product: CASSLGTTEAFF. The full variable domain, with the rest looked up from reference TRBV11-2 and TRBJ1-1, is EAGVAQSPRYKIIEKRQSVAFWCNPISGHATLYWYQQILGQGPKLLIQFQNNGVVDDSQLPKDRFSAERLKGVDSTLKIQPAKLEDSAVYLCASSLGTTEAFFGQGTRLTVV.

The chain couples TRBV20-1 to TRBJ2-1; D is possibly TRBD1 (6 bases). The CDR3 spans 14 residues. The V end was cut by 5 bases, the J end by 9 bases, with 20 bases between. Germline V gives CDR1 DFQATT, CDR2 SNEGSKA (reference sequence). CDR3 amino acids: CSASWDKMLFEQFF. Here the CDR3 DNA reads TGCAGTGCTTCTTGGGACAAGATGCTGTTTGAGCAGTTCTTC.

The chain couples TRBV24-1 to TRBJ1-2; 9 bases map to TRBD1. Germline trimming cut 9 bases from V and 4 bases from J; bases unmatched to any gene: 5. The CDR3 totals 13 residues. Germline lookup yields CDR1 KGHDR and CDR2 SFDVKD. CDR3 region: CATSTGQGYGYTF. The CDR3 bases are TGTGCCACCTCGACGGGACAGGGCTATGGCTACACCTTC.